The 20 T cell receptor beta chains below all came from one sample that was sequenced in a study of graft-versus-host responses after intestinal transplantation. Assay: immunoSEQ multiplex PCR; the TCRdb copy retains only in-frame clones and omits some. The data contain 65,000 to 90,000 clones, approximately 90% of them seen just once; the ten biggest clones take up 6.5% to 8.5%. These TCRs' antigens remain unknown. This specimen consisted of unstimulated CD8+ T cells sorted from spleen or lymph node cells, obtained before transplant. The receptor source for this set is a human donor who was the organ donor for an intestinal transplant.

The chain is built from TRBV5-4 and TRBJ2-7; tentatively, D is TRBD2 (5 bases). CDR1 is SGHNT, CDR2 YYREEE, per germline (reference sequence). Trimming stripped 3 bases from V and 0 bases from J, with 10 bases between. This CDR3 contains 14 residues. CDR3 in amino acids: CASSYSVGSYEQYF. DNA for the CDR3: TGTGCCAGCAGCTATAGCGTCGGCTCCTACGAGCAGTACTTC. Full variable domain (rest looked up from reference TRBV5-4 and TRBJ2-7): ETGVTQSPTHLIKTRGQQVTLRCSSQSGHNTVSWYQQALGQGPQFIFQYYREEENGRGNFPPRFSGLQFPNYSSELNVNALELDDSALYLCASSYSVGSYEQYFGPGTRLTVT.

This rearrangement joins TRBV6-4 to TRBJ2-2, with 8 bases aligning to TRBD1. Germline loops: CDR1 MRHNA, CDR2 SNTAGT. Trimming cost V 3 bases and J 1 base; bases outside gene matches: 1. The CDR3 is 15 amino acids. The CDR3 coding sequence is TGTGCCAGCAGTGATGGGACAGGGAACACCGGGGAGCTGTTTTTT. Translated: CASSDGTGNTGELFF.

This clone was recorded only once. This chain links TRBV2 with TRBJ2-1; TRBD2 agrees at 8 bases. J was trimmed by 8 bases and V by 8 bases; bases with no gene match: 5. CDR1 and CDR2 (germline): SNHLY, FYNNEI. The CDR3 has 12 amino acids. The CDR3 sequence is CASQLAVDEQFF. CDR3 DNA: TGTGCCAGCCAACTAGCGGTAGATGAGCAGTTCTTC.

The V call is TRBV5-5, the J call TRBJ1-4; D remains unclear. The CDR3 runs 11 residues. In germline, CDR1 is SGHKS, CDR2 YYEKEE (reference sequence). V was cut by 6 bases and J by 5 bases, with 5 bases left in between. DNA of the CDR3: TGTGCCAGCACCTCGAATGAAAAACTGTTTTTT. It is translated as CASTSNEKLFF. The whole variable domain, filled in from reference TRBV5-5 and TRBJ1-4, reads DAGVTQSPTHLIKTRGQQVTLRCSPISGHKSVSWYQQVLGQGPQFIFQYYEKEERGRGNFPDRFSARQFPNYSSELNVNALLLGDSALYLCASTSNEKLFFGSGTQLSVL.

This rearrangement joins TRBV6-1 to TRBJ2-5, with D perhaps TRBD1 (5 bases). This CDR3 is built from 11 residues. Germline values: CDR1 MNHNS, CDR2 SASEGT. Trimming left V 7 bases short and J 11 bases short, with 14 bases between. CDR3 residues: CASTSGLWQYF. CDR3 sequence (DNA): TGTGCCAGCACTTCAGGGTTATGGCAGTACTTC.

The gene calls are TRBV5-6 and TRBJ2-2, with unresolved D. In germline, CDR1 is SGHDT, CDR2 YYEEEE. This CDR3 is built from 13 residues. V shed 4 bases and J shed 7 bases, with 11 bases lying between them. Here the CDR3 DNA reads TGTGCCAGCAGCAGACGGTATGTCGGGGAGCTGTTTTTT. This codes for CASSRRYVGELFF.

This clone was seen a few times. Other DNA sequences in the same sample also yield this CDR3. V usage is TRBV15 and J usage is TRBJ2-1; D remains ambiguous. V dropped 0 bases and J dropped 4 bases, with 10 bases sitting between them. This CDR3 has 15 amino acids. The germline CDR1 and CDR2 sequences are LNHNV and YYDKDF (reference sequence). The CDR3 spells CATSRDLGRYNEQFF. Here the CDR3 DNA reads TGTGCCACCAGCAGAGATCTTGGGCGGTACAATGAGCAGTTCTTC.

Concerning this clone itself: Other DNA sequences in this sample translate to the same CDR3. This chain joins TRBV4-2 and TRBJ2-7, with D unresolved. Per germline, CDR1 LGHNA and CDR2 YNFKEQ. The V end lost 0 bases, the J end lost 0 bases, and 6 bases lay between the germline ends. CDR3 size: 14 residues. The CDR3 nucleotides read TGTGCCAGCAGCCAAGATAGCAGCTCCTACGAGCAGTACTTC. Translated: CASSQDSSSYEQYF.

This clone was detected only a few times. The rearrangement joins TRBV6-1 to TRBJ2-7; a weak D match, TRBD1 (6 bases). This CDR3 has 15 amino acids. V dropped 9 bases and J dropped 2 bases, with 20 bases sitting between them. In germline, CDR1 is MNHNS, CDR2 SASEGT. The CDR3 DNA follows: TGTGCCAGGGAGAATAGGACAGTCTTGACCTACGAGCAGTACTTC. Its protein is CARENRTVLTYEQYF.

This clone was detected once. This chain connects TRBV19 to TRBJ2-5, with TRBD1 as a possible D gene (6 bases). The end of the DNA fits TRBJ2-7 better, so the J call may be wrong. CDR3 length equals 13 residues. CDR1 is LNHDA and CDR2 is SQIVND in the germline V gene (reference sequence). Here the CDR3 reads CASTPGHLYEQYF. The CDR3 region has the DNA TGTGCCAGTACTCCGGGACACCTATACGAGCAGTACTTC.

A remark on this clone: This CDR3 is also generated by other DNA sequences in the sample. V and J are TRBV19 and TRBJ2-1, with 7 bases matching TRBD2. The CDR3 runs 15 residues. Germline V gives CDR1 LNHDA, CDR2 SQIVND (reference sequence). The V gene end was trimmed by 8 bases and the J gene end by 1 base; junction bases not matched to a gene: 8. Written as DNA, the CDR3 is TGTGCCAGTTCCTTAGGCGGGAGTTCCTACAATGAGCAGTTCTTC. Amino acids: CASSLGGSSYNEQFF.

The rearrangement joins TRBV9 to TRBJ2-5; tentatively, D is TRBD1 or TRBD2 (6 bases each). The DNA end favors TRBJ2-7, so the J call may be wrong. From germline, CDR1 is SGDLS and CDR2 YYNGEE. The CDR3 is 15 residues long. DNA of the CDR3: TGTGCCAGCAGTCCCGGGACACGGGGGCTCTACGAGCAGTACTTC. Its protein is CASSPGTRGLYEQYF.

This clone was picked up one time. One junction end disagrees with the germline gene, perhaps due to a read error. The chain employs TRBV6-1 and TRBJ1-4; D unresolved. Germline assignment: CDR1 MNHNS and CDR2 SASEGT. This CDR3 has 10 residues. The CDR3 loop is CASSEKWVGF. In nucleotides, the CDR3 is TGTGCCAGCAGTGAAAAATGGGTGGGATTT.

The genes are TRBV7-2 and TRBJ1-2; D is undetermined. The CDR3 has 13 residues. Trimming shortened V by 1 base and J by 4 bases, and 7 bases separated the two germline ends. Germline V gene lookup returns CDR1 SGHTA and CDR2 FQGNSA. As DNA, the CDR3 is TGTGCCAGCAGCTTAGGGTTCAGCTATGGCTACACCTTC. Its protein is CASSLGFSYGYTF. The complete variable domain, with remaining parts taken from reference TRBV7-2 and TRBJ1-2, reads GAGVSQSPSNKVTEKGKDVELRCDPISGHTALYWYRQSLGQGLEFLIYFQGNSAPDKSGLPSDRFSAERTGGSVSTLTIQRTQQEDSAVYLCASSLGFSYGYTFGSGTRLTVV.

Notes on this clone: At one of its ends the junction is not consistent with the germline gene, which may arise from a read error. CDR3 nucleotide sequence: TGTGCTAGCAGCTTAGCCCCGACTAGCGGGAGAAATAATGAGCAGTTCTTC. This sequence encodes CASSLAPTSGRNNEQFF. V gene TRBV7-7 combines with J gene TRBJ2-1, with TRBD2 identical over 12 bases. The V gene's germline CDR1 is SSHAT and CDR2 FNYEAQ (reference sequence). There are 17 residues in the CDR3. Supplemented by reference TRBV7-7 and TRBJ2-1, the full variable domain reads GAGVSQSPRYKVTKRGQDVTLRCDPISSHATLYWYQQALGQGPEFLTYFNYEAQPDKSGLPSDRFSAERPEGSISTLTIQRTEQRDSAMYRCASSLAPTSGRNNEQFFGPGTRLTVL.

The rearrangement joins TRBV1 to TRBJ2-1; TRBD2 is the table's D call and was not checked against the DNA. TRBV1 is noted as a pseudogene. CDR3 length: 15 amino acids. DNA of the CDR3: TGCACCAGCAGCCACTTGGACTTCTATGGCGATGAGCAGTTCTTC. Translated: CTSSHLDFYGDEQFF.

The chain employs TRBV11-2 and TRBJ2-7, with 7 bases aligning to TRBD1. The CDR3 contains 14 residues. The ends lost 4 bases at V and 3 bases at J; junction bases unmatched: 6. Germline CDR1 is SGHAT and CDR2 is FQNNGV. DNA of the CDR3: TGTGCCAGCAGCTACACGGGACAGCTCTACGAGCAGTACTTC. Protein: CASSYTGQLYEQYF.

This clone appeared once. The gene calls are TRBV7-3 and TRBJ2-5; 10 bases match TRBD2. Germline CDR1 reads SGHTA; CDR2 reads FQGTGA. This CDR3 region has 16 residues. The V and J ends lost 8 bases and 4 bases, in that order; junction bases with no gene match: 13. CDR3 sequence reads: CASPNGPSGRSETQYF. In nucleotides, the CDR3 is TGTGCCAGCCCAAACGGGCCTAGCGGGAGATCAGAGACCCAGTACTTC.

V usage is TRBV5-6 and J usage is TRBJ1-4, with D unclear. This CDR3 has 16 residues. The germline V gene has CDR1 SGHDT and CDR2 YYEEEE. The ends were cut back, 2 bases at V and 6 bases at J, with 17 bases in the middle. Written as DNA, the CDR3 is TGTGCCAGCAGCTTCGAAGGGAGGCGTCGCGATGAAAAACTGTTTTTT. It translates to CASSFEGRRRDEKLFF.

The chain carries TRBV5-4 and TRBJ1-1; TRBD1 might be the D (6 bases). The V gene lost 4 bases and the J gene lost 5 bases, with 27 bases spanning the gap. The CDR3 totals 18 residues. Germline V lookup: CDR1 SGHNT, CDR2 YYREEE (reference sequence). This chain's CDR3 is CASSTRTVPTVKLTEAFF. CDR3 bases: TGTGCCAGCAGCACACGGACAGTCCCAACGGTCAAATTGACTGAAGCTTTCTTT.